One and the same sample provided the 6 T cell receptor beta chains below, sequenced in a study of human T cells and chemical hapten exposure. The time point is: pre-sensitization, week 0. As to treatment: therapeutic diphenylcyclopropenone sensitization with weekly scalp DPC. TCRdb reanalysed the RACE reads using MiXCR and keeps one entry per CDR3 protein. This repertoire shows a few hundred thousand distinct CDR3 sequences, 5.5% found once; its top ten account for around 8.6%. The starting material was whole blood, obtained in connection with sensitization to the hapten diphenylcyclopropenone (DPC). The receptors derive from a young woman with alopecia areata. Some clones in this sample may be carry-over from other donors' samples.

Many counts were recorded for this clonotype. The chain combines TRBV12-3 or TRBV12-4 with TRBJ2-2; possibly TRBD2 for D (5 bases). Trimming stripped 6 bases from V and 2 bases from J, with 16 bases between. The CDR3 totals 16 residues. The CDR3 sequence is CASSLLLGVNTGELFF. CDR3 in DNA: TGTGCCAGCAGCCTACTCCTCGGGGTCAACACCGGGGAGCTGTTTTTT.

This clonotype was counted many times. The chain carries TRBV6-2 or TRBV6-3 and TRBJ2-7; TRBD1 matches at 9 bases. Trimming took 2 bases from V and 3 from J; bases not matched to a gene: 8. The CDR3 length is 16 residues. The germline V gene has CDR1 MNHEY and CDR2 SVGEGT. CDR3 in amino acids: CASSYHGTGRNYEQYF. The CDR3 DNA sequence: TGTGCCAGCAGTTACCACGGGACAGGGAGAAACTACGAGCAGTACTTC.

About this clonotype: This could be a read error, since a much larger clone is one nucleotide away. J is TRBJ2-3 and V is TRBV29-1, with no clear D. CDR3 length: 15 residues. V gave up 1 base and J gave up 2 bases, with 13 bases separating them. The V gene's germline CDR1 is SQVTM and CDR2 ANQGSEA. The CDR3 DNA sequence: TGCAGCGTTGAAGGCATAGGGTGGGACACAGATACGCAGTATTTT. Residues: CSVEGIGWDTDTQYF.

In its sample, this clonotype was seen many times. This chain connects TRBV5-8 to TRBJ1-4; 7 bases are shared with TRBD1. The CDR3 spans 17 residues. J lost 0 bases, V lost 4 bases, and 9 bases had no gene match. The germline V gene encodes CDR1 SGHTS and CDR2 YDEGEE. The DNA for the CDR3 is TGTGCCAGCAGCAGTCCCGGGACAGAGACAACTAATGAAAAACTGTTTTTT. Protein: CASSSPGTETTNEKLFF. Combining the CDR3 with reference TRBV5-8 and TRBJ1-4 gives the whole variable domain EAGVTQSPTHLIKTRGQQATLRCSPISGHTSVYWYQQALGLGLQFLLWYDEGEERNRGNFPPRFSGRQFPNYSSELNVNALELEDSALYLCASSSPGTETTNEKLFFGSGTQLSVL.

There are many counts of this clonotype. The chain has TRBV7-9 and TRBJ1-5; D is unclear. This CDR3 contains 17 residues. V gave up 8 bases and J gave up 2 bases, with 22 bases separating them. Germline-derived CDR1 and CDR2 are SEHNR and FQNEAQ (reference sequence). The DNA for the CDR3 is TGTGCCAGCTCCCTCGTTGGGCCTAGAGAGGGCAATCAGCCCCAGCATTTT. This translates into CASSLVGPREGNQPQHF.

This clonotype was detected a few times. The chain has TRBV7-2 and TRBJ2-3, with 10 bases matching TRBD2. Germline V gene sequence: CDR1 SGHTA, CDR2 FQGNSA. The J segment lost 2 bases and the V segment lost 1 base, leaving 15 bases of the junction unmatched. The CDR3 totals 20 residues. The CDR3, as DNA: TGTGCCAGCAGCTTAGGCTCTTCCGCTAGGACTAGCGGTCACACAGATACGCAGTATTTT. This translates into CASSLGSSARTSGHTDTQYF.